Listed below are T cell receptor beta chains from one sample, sequenced in a study of breast tumors, draining lymph nodes, adjacent tissues. A single record per CDR3 protein comes from TCRdb applying MiXCR to the multiplex PCR reads. Among some 150,000 distinct CDR3 sequences listed, roughly a third were seen once. Sequencing used axillary lymph node tissue. The receptors originated from a female donor with breast cancer. Some clones in this sample may be carry-over from other donors' samples. CDR3s include the opening cysteine and the closing phenylalanine or tryptophan. D genes are given only for firm matches. Only some rows state a clone size, as once, few, many or a class for expanded clones.

v_call: TRBV12-3/TRBV12-4
clone_size: -
j_call: TRBJ1-5
d_call: -
cdr3_nt: TGTGCCAGCAGCCGCCGGGATCGCGAGCAGCCCCAGCATTTT
cdr3_aa: CASSRRDREQPQHF

v_call: TRBV28
clone_size: -
j_call: TRBJ2-5
d_call: -
cdr3_nt: TGTGCCAGCAGTTTACGGGCTCTAAGCAACCAGCCCCAGTACTTC
cdr3_aa: CASSLRALSNQPQYF

v_call: TRBV4-3
clone_size: many
j_call: TRBJ1-3
d_call: -
cdr3_nt: TGCGCCAGCAGCCAAGCCGGACAGTTTGGAAACACCATATATTTT
cdr3_aa: CASSQAGQFGNTIYF

v_call: TRBV6-2/TRBV6-3
clone_size: few
j_call: TRBJ2-7
d_call: -
cdr3_nt: TGTGCCAGCAAGGAGAGGACGGTCTACGAGCAGTACTTC
cdr3_aa: CASKERTVYEQYF

v_call: TRBV28
clone_size: few
j_call: TRBJ1-2
d_call: TRBD1
cdr3_nt: TGTGCCACTTACCGGACAGGGGAGGATGGCTACACCTTC
cdr3_aa: CATYRTGEDGYTF

v_call: TRBV15
clone_size: many
j_call: TRBJ2-1
d_call: -
cdr3_nt: TGTGCCACCAGCCCATTTGGTGGGGCTTCCTACAATGAGCAGTTCTTC
cdr3_aa: CATSPFGGASYNEQFF

v_call: TRBV2
clone_size: -
j_call: TRBJ2-7
d_call: -
cdr3_nt: TGTGCCAGCAGGGTTACCGGGACACCGACGAACGAGCAGTACTTC
cdr3_aa: CASRVTGTPTNEQYF

v_call: TRBV5-1
clone_size: -
j_call: TRBJ1-4
d_call: -
cdr3_nt: TGCGCCAGCAGCTTGAAGACAGGCCGCCGCCTGGAACTGTTTTTT
cdr3_aa: CASSLKTGRRLELFF

v_call: TRBV7-3
clone_size: -
j_call: TRBJ2-7
d_call: -
cdr3_nt: TGTGCCAGCAGCTTACTCAGGAACCACGAGCAGTACTTC
cdr3_aa: CASSLLRNHEQYF

v_call: TRBV6-2/TRBV6-3
clone_size: -
j_call: TRBJ1-1
d_call: -
cdr3_nt: TGTGCCAGCCGAATGGGTGTGAACACTGAAGCTTTCTTT
cdr3_aa: CASRMGVNTEAFF

v_call: TRBV7-9
clone_size: many
j_call: TRBJ2-7
d_call: -
cdr3_nt: TGTGCCAGCACGGACATTAACTACGAGCAGTACTTC
cdr3_aa: CASTDINYEQYF

v_call: TRBV6-2/TRBV6-3
clone_size: few
j_call: TRBJ1-2
d_call: -
cdr3_nt: TGTGCCAGCAGTCACGCTTGGCGGGGAAAGGGAGATGGCTACACCTTC
cdr3_aa: CASSHAWRGKGDGYTF

v_call: TRBV7-2
clone_size: many
j_call: TRBJ2-3
d_call: -
cdr3_nt: TGTGCCAGCAGCTTAGACCCAGGTCCACGCACAGATACGCAGTATTTT
cdr3_aa: CASSLDPGPRTDTQYF

v_call: TRBV3-1
clone_size: many
j_call: TRBJ1-2
d_call: -
cdr3_nt: TGTGCCAGCAGCCCCCCAGGGCCGTACTATGGCTACACCTTC
cdr3_aa: CASSPPGPYYGYTF

v_call: TRBV2
clone_size: many
j_call: TRBJ2-7
d_call: TRBD1
cdr3_nt: TGTGCCAGCAGCGTACAGGGGACCCCCTACGAGCAGTACTTC
cdr3_aa: CASSVQGTPYEQYF

v_call: TRBV4-3
clone_size: many
j_call: TRBJ2-5
d_call: TRBD1
cdr3_nt: TGCGCCAGCAGCCAGTCCGGGACAGGGAACCGAGAGACCCAGTACTTC
cdr3_aa: CASSQSGTGNRETQYF